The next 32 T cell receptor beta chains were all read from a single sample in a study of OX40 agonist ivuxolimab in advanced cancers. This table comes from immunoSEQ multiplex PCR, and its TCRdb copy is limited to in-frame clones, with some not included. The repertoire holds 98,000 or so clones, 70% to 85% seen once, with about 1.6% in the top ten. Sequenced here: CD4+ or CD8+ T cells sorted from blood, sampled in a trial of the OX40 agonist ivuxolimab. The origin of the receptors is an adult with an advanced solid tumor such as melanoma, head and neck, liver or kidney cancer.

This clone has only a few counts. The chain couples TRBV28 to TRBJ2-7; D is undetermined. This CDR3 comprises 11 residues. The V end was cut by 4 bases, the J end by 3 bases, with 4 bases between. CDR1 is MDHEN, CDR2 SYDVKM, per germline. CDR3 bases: TGTGCCAGCAGTTACAGCTACGAGCAGTACTTC. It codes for CASSYSYEQYF.

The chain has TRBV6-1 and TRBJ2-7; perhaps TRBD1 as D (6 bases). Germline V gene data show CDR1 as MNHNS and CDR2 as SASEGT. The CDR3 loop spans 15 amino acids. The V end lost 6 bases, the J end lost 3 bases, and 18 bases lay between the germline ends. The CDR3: CASSAGPGQLYEQYF. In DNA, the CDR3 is TGTGCCAGCAGCGCCGGACCCGGACAGCTCTACGAGCAGTACTTC.

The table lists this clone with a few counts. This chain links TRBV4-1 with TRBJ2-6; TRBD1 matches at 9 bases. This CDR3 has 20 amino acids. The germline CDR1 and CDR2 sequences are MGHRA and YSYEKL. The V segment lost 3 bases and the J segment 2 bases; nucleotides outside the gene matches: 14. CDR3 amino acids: CASSQPGQGTLKTGANVLTF. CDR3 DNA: TGCGCCAGCAGCCAGCCCGGACAGGGGACGCTGAAGACTGGGGCCAACGTCCTGACTTTC.

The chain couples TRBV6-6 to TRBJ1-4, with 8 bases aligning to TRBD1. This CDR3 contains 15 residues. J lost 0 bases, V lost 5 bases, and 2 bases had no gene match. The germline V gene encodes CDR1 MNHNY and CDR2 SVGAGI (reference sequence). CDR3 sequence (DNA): TGTGCCAGCAGTGGACAGGGCACAACTAATGAAAAACTGTTTTTT. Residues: CASSGQGTTNEKLFF.

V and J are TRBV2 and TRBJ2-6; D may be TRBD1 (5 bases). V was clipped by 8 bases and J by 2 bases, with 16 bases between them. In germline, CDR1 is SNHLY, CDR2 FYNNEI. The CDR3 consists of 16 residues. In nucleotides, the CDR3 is TGTGCCAGCGGGGATGTCAGGGCGACTGGGGCCAACGTCCTGACTTTC. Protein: CASGDVRATGANVLTF. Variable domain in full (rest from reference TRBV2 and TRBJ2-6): EPEVTQTPSHQVTQMGQEVILRCVPISNHLYFYWYRQILGQKVEFLVSFYNNEISEKSEIFDDQFSVERPDGSNFTLKIRSTKLEDSAMYFCASGDVRATGANVLTFGAGSRLTVL.

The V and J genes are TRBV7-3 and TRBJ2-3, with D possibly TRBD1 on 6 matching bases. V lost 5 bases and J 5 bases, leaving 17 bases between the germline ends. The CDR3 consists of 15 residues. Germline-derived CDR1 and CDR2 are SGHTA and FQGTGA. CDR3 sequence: CASSQQGGIRDTQYF. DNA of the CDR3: TGTGCCAGCAGCCAACAGGGTGGGATCAGAGATACGCAGTATTTT.

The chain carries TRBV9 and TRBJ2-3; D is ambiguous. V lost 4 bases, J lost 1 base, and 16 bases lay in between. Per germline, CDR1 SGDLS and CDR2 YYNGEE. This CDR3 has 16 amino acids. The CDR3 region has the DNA TGTGCCAGCAGCTCAGACATCAGTGACGGCACAGATACGCAGTATTTT. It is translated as CASSSDISDGTDTQYF.

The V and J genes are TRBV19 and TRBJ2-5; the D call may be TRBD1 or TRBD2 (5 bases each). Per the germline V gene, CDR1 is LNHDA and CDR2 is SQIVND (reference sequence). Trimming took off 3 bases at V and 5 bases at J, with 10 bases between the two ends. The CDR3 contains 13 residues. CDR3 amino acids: CASSMGPGETQYF. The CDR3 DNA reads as TGTGCCAGTAGTATGGGGCCGGGGGAGACCCAGTACTTC.

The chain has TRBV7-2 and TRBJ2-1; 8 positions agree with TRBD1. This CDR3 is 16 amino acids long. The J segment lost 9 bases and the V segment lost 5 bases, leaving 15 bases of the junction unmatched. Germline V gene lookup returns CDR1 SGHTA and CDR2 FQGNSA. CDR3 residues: CASSTRTGTLLLEQFF. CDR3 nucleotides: TGTGCCAGCAGCACGAGGACAGGGACCCTCTTACTTGAGCAGTTCTTC.

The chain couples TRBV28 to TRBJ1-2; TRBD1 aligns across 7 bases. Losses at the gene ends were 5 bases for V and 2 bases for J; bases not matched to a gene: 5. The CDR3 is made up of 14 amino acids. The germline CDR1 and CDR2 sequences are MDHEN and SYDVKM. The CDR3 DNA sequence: TGTGCCAGCAGTCCCATGACAGGGAACTATGGCTACACCTTC. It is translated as CASSPMTGNYGYTF.

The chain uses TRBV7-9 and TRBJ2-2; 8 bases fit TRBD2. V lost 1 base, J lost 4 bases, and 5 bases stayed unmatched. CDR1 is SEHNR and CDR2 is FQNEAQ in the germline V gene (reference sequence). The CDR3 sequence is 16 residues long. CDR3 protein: CASSLVSGRGTGELFF. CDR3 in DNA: TGTGCCAGCAGCTTAGTAAGCGGGAGAGGCACCGGGGAGCTGTTTTTT.

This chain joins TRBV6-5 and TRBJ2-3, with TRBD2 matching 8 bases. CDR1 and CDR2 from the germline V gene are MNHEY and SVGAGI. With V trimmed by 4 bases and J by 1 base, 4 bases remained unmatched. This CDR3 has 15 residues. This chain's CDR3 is CASSLAGSRTDTQYF. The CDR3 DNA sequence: TGTGCCAGCAGTTTAGCGGGGTCCCGCACAGATACGCAGTATTTT.

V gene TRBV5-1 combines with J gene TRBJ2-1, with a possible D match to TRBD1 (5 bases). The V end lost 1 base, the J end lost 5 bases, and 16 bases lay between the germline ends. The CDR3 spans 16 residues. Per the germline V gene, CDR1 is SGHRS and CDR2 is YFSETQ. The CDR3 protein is CASSLLDSSFNNEQFF. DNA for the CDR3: TGCGCCAGCAGCTTGTTAGACAGTTCTTTTAACAATGAGCAGTTCTTC.

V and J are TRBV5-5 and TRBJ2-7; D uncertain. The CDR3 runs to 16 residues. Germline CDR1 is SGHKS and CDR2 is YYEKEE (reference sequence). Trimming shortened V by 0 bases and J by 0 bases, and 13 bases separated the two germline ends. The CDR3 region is CASSLAPGASSYEQYF. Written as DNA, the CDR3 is TGTGCCAGCAGCTTGGCCCCTGGTGCGTCCTCCTACGAGCAGTACTTC.

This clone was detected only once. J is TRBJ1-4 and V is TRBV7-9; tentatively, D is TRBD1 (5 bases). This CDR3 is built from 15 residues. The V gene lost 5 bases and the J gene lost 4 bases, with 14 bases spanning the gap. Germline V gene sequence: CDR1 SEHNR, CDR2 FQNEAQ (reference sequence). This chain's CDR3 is CASSPRSRGNEKLFF. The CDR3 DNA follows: TGTGCCAGCAGCCCTCGGTCGAGGGGTAATGAAAAACTGTTTTTT.

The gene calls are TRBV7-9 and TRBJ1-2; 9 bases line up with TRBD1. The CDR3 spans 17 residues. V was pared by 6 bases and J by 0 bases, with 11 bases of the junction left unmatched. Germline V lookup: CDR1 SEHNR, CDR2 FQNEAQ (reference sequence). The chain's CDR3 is CASRAGTGFRANYGYTF. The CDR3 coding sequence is TGTGCCAGCAGGGCCGGGACAGGGTTCCGAGCTAACTATGGCTACACCTTC. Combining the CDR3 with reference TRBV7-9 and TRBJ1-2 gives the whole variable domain DTGVSQNPRHKITKRGQNVTFRCDPISEHNRLYWYRQTLGQGPEFLTYFQNEAQLEKSRLLSDRFSAERPKGSFSTLEIQRTEQGDSAMYLCASRAGTGFRANYGYTFGSGTRLTVV.

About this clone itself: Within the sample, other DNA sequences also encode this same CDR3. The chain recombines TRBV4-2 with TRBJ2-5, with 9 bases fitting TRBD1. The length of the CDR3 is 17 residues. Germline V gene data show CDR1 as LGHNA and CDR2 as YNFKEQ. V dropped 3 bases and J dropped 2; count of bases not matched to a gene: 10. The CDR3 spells CASSQSGQGDFQETQYF. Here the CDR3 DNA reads TGTGCCAGCAGCCAGTCGGGACAGGGAGATTTTCAAGAGACCCAGTACTTC.

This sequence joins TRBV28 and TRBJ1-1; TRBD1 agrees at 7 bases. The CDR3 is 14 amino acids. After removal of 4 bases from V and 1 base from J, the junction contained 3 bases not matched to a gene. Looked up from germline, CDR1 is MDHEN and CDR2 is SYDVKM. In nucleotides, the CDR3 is TGTGCCAGCAGTTCCGGGACAGAGAACACTGAAGCTTTCTTT. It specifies CASSSGTENTEAFF.

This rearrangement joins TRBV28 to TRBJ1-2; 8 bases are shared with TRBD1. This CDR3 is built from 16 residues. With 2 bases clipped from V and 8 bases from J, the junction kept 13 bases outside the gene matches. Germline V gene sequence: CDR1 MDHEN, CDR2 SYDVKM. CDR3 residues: CASSLTPPKTGEGYTF. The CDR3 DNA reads TGTGCCAGCAGTTTAACCCCCCCCAAGACAGGGGAAGGCTACACCTTC.

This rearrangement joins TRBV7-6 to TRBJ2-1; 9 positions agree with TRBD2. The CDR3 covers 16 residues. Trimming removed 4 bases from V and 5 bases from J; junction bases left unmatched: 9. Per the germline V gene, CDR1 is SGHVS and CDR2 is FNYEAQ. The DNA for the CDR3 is TGTGCCAGCAGCTCCGTTGTGGCGGGAGGGAACAATGAGCAGTTCTTC. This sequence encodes CASSSVVAGGNNEQFF.

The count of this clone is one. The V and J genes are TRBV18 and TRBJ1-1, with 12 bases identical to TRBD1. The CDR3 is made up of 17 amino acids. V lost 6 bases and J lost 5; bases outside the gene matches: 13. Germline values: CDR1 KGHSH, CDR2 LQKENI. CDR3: CASSPSGQGASGTEAFF. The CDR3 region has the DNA TGTGCCAGCTCTCCTTCGGGACAGGGGGCTTCGGGGACTGAAGCTTTCTTT.

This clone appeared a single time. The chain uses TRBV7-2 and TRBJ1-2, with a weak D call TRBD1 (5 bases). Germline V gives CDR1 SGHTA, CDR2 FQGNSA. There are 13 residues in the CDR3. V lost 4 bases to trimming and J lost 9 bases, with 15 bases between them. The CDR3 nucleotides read TGTGCCAGCAGCTCCTTAAGGGAGGGGAGCTACACCTTC. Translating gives CASSSLREGSYTF. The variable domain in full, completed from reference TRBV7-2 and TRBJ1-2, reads GAGVSQSPSNKVTEKGKDVELRCDPISGHTALYWYRQSLGQGLEFLIYFQGNSAPDKSGLPSDRFSAERTGGSVSTLTIQRTQQEDSAVYLCASSSLREGSYTFGSGTRLTVV.

The CDR3 reads CASTLGGNAGELFF. CDR3 coding DNA: TGTGCCAGCACCCTGGGGGGCAACGCCGGGGAGCTGTTTTTT. The chain links TRBV7-9 to TRBJ2-2, with D perhaps TRBD1 or TRBD2 (6 bases each). With 7 bases removed from V and 6 bases from J, the gap between germline ends came to 15 bases. Looked up from germline, CDR1 is SEHNR and CDR2 is FQNEAQ (reference sequence). This CDR3 region has 14 residues.

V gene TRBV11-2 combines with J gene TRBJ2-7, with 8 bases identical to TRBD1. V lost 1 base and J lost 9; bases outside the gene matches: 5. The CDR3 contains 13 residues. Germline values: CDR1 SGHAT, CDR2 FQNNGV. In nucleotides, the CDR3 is TGTGCCAGCAGCTTAGCCGGACAGGGAGGGCAGTACTTC. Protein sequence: CASSLAGQGGQYF.

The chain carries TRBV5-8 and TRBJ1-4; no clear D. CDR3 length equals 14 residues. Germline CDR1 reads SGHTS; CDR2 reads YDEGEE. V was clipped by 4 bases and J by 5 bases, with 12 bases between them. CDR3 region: CASSLGQKNEKLFF. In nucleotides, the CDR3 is TGTGCCAGCAGCCTAGGGCAGAAGAATGAAAAACTGTTTTTT.

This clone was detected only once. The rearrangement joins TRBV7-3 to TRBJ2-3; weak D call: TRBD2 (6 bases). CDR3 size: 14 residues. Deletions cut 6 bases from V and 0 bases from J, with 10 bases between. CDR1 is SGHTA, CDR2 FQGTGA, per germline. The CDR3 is CASRLGGSTDTQYF. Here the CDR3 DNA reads TGTGCCAGCAGGCTCGGGGGTAGCACAGATACGCAGTATTTT.

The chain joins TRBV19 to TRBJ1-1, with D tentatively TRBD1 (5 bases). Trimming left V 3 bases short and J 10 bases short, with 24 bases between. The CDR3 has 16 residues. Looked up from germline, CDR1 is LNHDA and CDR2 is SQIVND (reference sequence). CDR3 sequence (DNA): TGTGCCAGTAGTATTGTAAAGACAGCTCGCGGAATAGGAGCTTTCTTT. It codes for CASSIVKTARGIGAFF.

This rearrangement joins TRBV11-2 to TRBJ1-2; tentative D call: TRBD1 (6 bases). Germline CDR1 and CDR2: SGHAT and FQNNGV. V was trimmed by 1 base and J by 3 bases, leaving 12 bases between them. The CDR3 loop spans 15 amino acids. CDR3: CASSLGGGRDYGYTF. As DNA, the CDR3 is TGTGCCAGCAGCTTAGGCGGGGGGCGCGACTATGGCTACACCTTC.

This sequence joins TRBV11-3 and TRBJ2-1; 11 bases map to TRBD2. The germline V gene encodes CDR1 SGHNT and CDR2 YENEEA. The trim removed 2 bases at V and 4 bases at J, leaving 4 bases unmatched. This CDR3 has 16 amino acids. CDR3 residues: CASSLRTSGFYNEQFF. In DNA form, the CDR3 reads TGTGCCAGCAGCTTACGGACTAGCGGGTTTTACAATGAGCAGTTCTTC. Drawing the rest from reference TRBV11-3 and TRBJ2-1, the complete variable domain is EAGVVQSPRYKIIEKKQPVAFWCNPISGHNTLYWYLQNLGQGPELLIRYENEEAVDDSQLPKDRFSAERLKGVDSTLKIQPAELGDSAVYLCASSLRTSGFYNEQFFGPGTRLTVL.

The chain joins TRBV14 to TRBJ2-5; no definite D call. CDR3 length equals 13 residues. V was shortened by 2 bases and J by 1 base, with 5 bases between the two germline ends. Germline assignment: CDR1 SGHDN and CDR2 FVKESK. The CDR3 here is CASSQLAQETQYF. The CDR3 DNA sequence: TGTGCCAGCAGCCAATTAGCCCAAGAGACCCAGTACTTC. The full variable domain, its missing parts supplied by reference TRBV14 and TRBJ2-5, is EAGVTQFPSHSVIEKGQTVTLRCDPISGHDNLYWYRRVMGKEIKFLLHFVKESKQDESGMPNNRFLAERTGGTYSTLKVQPAELEDSGVYFCASSQLAQETQYFGPGTRLLVL.

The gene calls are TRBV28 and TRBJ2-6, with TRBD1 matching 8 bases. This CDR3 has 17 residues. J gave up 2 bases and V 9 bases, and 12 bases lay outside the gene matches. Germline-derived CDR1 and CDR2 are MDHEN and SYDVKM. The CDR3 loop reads CARATGDVPTGANVLTF. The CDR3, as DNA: TGTGCCAGAGCGACAGGGGACGTCCCTACTGGGGCCAACGTCCTGACTTTC.

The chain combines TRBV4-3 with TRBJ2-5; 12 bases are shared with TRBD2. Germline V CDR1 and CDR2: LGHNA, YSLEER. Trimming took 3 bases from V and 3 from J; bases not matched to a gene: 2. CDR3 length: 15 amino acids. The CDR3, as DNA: TGCGCCAGCAGCCAGGCTAGCGGGAGGGAAGAGACCCAGTACTTC. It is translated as CASSQASGREETQYF.